A selection of T cell receptor beta chains follows, all from one sample in a study of radiotherapy plus CTLA-4 blockade in lung cancer. Libraries were prepared by immunoSEQ multiplex PCR; TCRdb keeps only in-frame clonotypes and omits some of them. This repertoire shows about 98,000 clones, 80% to 85% found once; its top ten account for approximately 3.7%. Sample: peripheral blood, taken from a patient treated with radiotherapy plus ipilimumab. Every receptor here comes from a human donor with non-small cell lung cancer who had a partial response to radiotherapy plus ipilimumab. Each CDR3 is given with its conserved first and last residue.

J: TRBJ2-5; length: 13; V: TRBV7-3; CDR3: CASSLGVGEAQYF
J: TRBJ1-5; length: 15; V: TRBV28; CDR3: CASSPGTGGEQPQHF
J: TRBJ2-1; length: 18; V: TRBV30; CDR3: CAWSPQGAGWGSDYEQFF
J: TRBJ1-3; length: 15; V: TRBV5-1; CDR3: CASSLVSTGGNTIYF
J: TRBJ1-2; length: 14; V: TRBV9; CDR3: CASSEGGTGYGYTF
J: TRBJ1-1; length: 15; V: TRBV4-1; CDR3: CASSLGSTGNTEAFF
J: TRBJ2-2; length: 14; V: TRBV27; CDR3: CASSSTGGTGELFF
J: TRBJ2-7; length: 18; V: TRBV7-2; CDR3: CASSLNAPGLAGGNEQYF
J: TRBJ2-7; length: 17; V: TRBV18; CDR3: CASSPQSSGSASYEQYF
J: TRBJ1-2; length: 15; V: TRBV27; CDR3: CASSLSQGGAYGYTF
J: TRBJ2-3; length: 14; V: TRBV5-1; CDR3: CASSLQGDTDTQYF
J: TRBJ1-6; length: 15; V: TRBV9; CDR3: CASSVEGQGYSPLHF
J: TRBJ1-1; length: 15; V: TRBV23-1; CDR3: CASTQSGEGNTEAFF
J: TRBJ2-5; length: 14; V: TRBV9; CDR3: CASSPSIAAETQYF
J: TRBJ2-2; length: 16; V: TRBV14; CDR3: CASSPWGQSGTGELFF
J: TRBJ2-2; length: 15; V: TRBV7-3; CDR3: CASSPRRESTGELFF
J: TRBJ2-7; length: 14; V: TRBV7-2; CDR3: CASSQDRGRYEQYF
J: TRBJ2-7; length: 13; V: TRBV19; CDR3: CASSFDRGYEQYF
J: TRBJ2-1; length: 15; V: TRBV19; CDR3: CASSNGQASRNEQFF
J: TRBJ1-1; length: 16; V: TRBV5-1; CDR3: CASSSNPGQGGQKAFF
J: TRBJ2-1; length: 18; V: TRBV7-9; CDR3: CASSLVPSGRGSYNEQFF
J: TRBJ2-4; length: 15; V: TRBV28; CDR3: CASSTRERGKNIQYF
J: TRBJ2-2; length: 14; V: TRBV5-1; CDR3: CASSISGDTGELFF
J: TRBJ1-2; length: 14; V: TRBV2; CDR3: CASSSSRDRVGYTF
J: TRBJ1-1; length: 15; V: TRBV19; CDR3: CASSILGLLNTEAFF
J: TRBJ2-3; length: 14; V: TRBV2; CDR3: CASTAGQWTDTQYF
J: TRBJ1-3; length: 13; V: TRBV6-5; CDR3: CASRTYSGNTIYF
J: TRBJ1-2; length: 15; V: TRBV7-2; CDR3: CASSLVGVTNYGYTF
J: TRBJ2-7; length: 15; V: TRBV5-1; CDR3: CASSLELAGGNEQYF
J: TRBJ2-3; length: 16; V: TRBV9; CDR3: CASSARGSVTTDTQYF
J: TRBJ2-7; length: 14; V: TRBV6-5; CDR3: CASSRGLAGSEQYF
J: TRBJ2-7; length: 14; V: TRBV5-1; CDR3: CASSLGQVTYEQYF
J: TRBJ2-5; length: 14; V: TRBV7-6; CDR3: CASSLMGGQETQYF
J: TRBJ2-1; length: 15; V: TRBV7-9; CDR3: CASSSPPGQGDEQFF
J: TRBJ2-1; length: 14; V: TRBV28; CDR3: CASSRSDSYNEQFF
J: TRBJ2-1; length: 16; V: TRBV5-1; CDR3: CASSLRVTSAYNEQFF